This T cell receptor beta chain comes out of a study of neoadjuvant anti-PD-1 for oral cavity cancer (dated by TCRdb to the early 2020s). Notes on the research overall: Before undergoing curative-intent surgical resection, most patients got three to four biweekly nivolumab doses at 3 mg/kg. A fourth nivolumab dose was given around day 43 to patients without progression, and definitive surgical resection was performed in those patients on days 50-56. The parent correlative cohort had 12 to 13 patients and a response rate of 30% to 35%. Patients with complete response, partial response or stable disease by RECIST 1.1 were defined as responders, whereas patients with progression were defined as non-responders. Overall results and qualifications from the work: Only three patients per response group were included in the TCR analyses, and larger cohorts for validation were called for by the authors. Higher pretreatment blood TCRbeta clonality and lower post-treatment tumor TCRbeta clonality were correlated with higher pretreatment blood Treg/Th17 ratios. After neoadjuvant nivolumab, non-responders showed significantly higher T cell clonality (Gini index) in PBMCs than responders did.

A remark on this clone: It lacks a known antigen. There are no base qualities to consult, and no much larger clone falls within one base.

Taken from cysteine to phenylalanine, the CDR3 has 13 residues. The read is trimmed to its CDR3 DNA, 39 bases read in frame from base 1. V drops 2 bases and J drops 4 bases, leaving 8 bases in between. The germline V gene provides CDR1 SGHTA and CDR2 FQGTGA. For deep sequencing of PBMC libraries, mostly roughly 0.5 ug of input genomic DNA was used, and six replicates were run per sample. TCRbeta libraries were prepared with the immunoSEQ hsTCRbeta kit according to the manufacturer's instructions. Sequencing of the completed libraries took place using an Illumina NovaSeq 6000 S4 flow cell after they had been pooled to roughly 3.2 nM. Concerning the study's data processing: The immunoSEQ Analyzer handled quality control and preprocessing of the raw data. The analysis was limited to productive rearrangements, and each clonotype was defined by a unique CDR3 amino acid sequence. Repertoire clonality was estimated as the Gini-Simpson index, computed with the R package tcR. Gini indices were compared with Student's t test, and associations with tumor size change were assessed by Pearson correlation. The immuneACCESS repertoire file appears here via TCRdb, limited to in-frame rearrangements. These files lack a portion of the clones; in checked studies, under half of the deficit traces to unresolved V genes, and the cause of the others is not known. The V and J calls and clone size come from that table; D and trimming were worked out from the DNA. For this sample there are some 16,000 clones; about two thirds appear just once. Approximately 2.4% of the sample is in the top ten clones.

The intended sense of this specimen's time point label: before neoadjuvant nivolumab. Patients were newly diagnosed with stage II-IVA oral cavity squamous cell carcinoma and had received no prior systemic or radiation treatment. Everyone in the cohort had locally advanced, HPV-negative oral cavity squamous cell carcinoma. No culture maintenance or expansion was done, as the peripheral blood mononuclear cells went straight to analysis. Samples came from a longitudinal correlative study of a single-arm phase II trial of neoadjuvant nivolumab in oral cavity squamous cell carcinoma. Genomic DNA-based TCRbeta sequencing was performed on subject-matched pre- and post-treatment PBMCs and tumors from three responders and three non-responders. Peripheral blood mononuclear cells were collected before nivolumab treatment and again after treatment, at the time of surgery. The Maxwell RSC DNA from Cells kit was used to extract genomic DNA from PBMCs.

This sequence was found in a person between 40 and 85 years old with oral cavity squamous cell carcinoma. The chain is made from TRBV7-3 and TRBJ2-5, and possibly TRBD1, on 6 matching bases. The source material was PBMCs, sampled before nivolumab (anti-PD-1) treatment. This receptor carries the CDR3 CASSLGRGETQYF. The nucleotides read TGTGCCAGCAGCTTAGGCAGGGGAGAGACCCAGTACTTC.